The 25 T cell receptor beta chains below all came from one sample that was sequenced in a study of beta chain features in type 1 diabetes. Broader study findings: For Type 1 diabetes patients, all four CD4+ subsets carried TCRB CDR3s that were moderately but significantly shorter.

All of the isolated RNA was reverse transcribed, so expressed TCRB transcripts were sequenced. Produced via immunoSEQ multiplex PCR; TCRdb's table is partial and in-frame only. The sample gives some 360,000 clones, about 10% of which show up once; roughly 0.54% is in the top ten. The antigens for these receptors are not known. The sequenced sample consisted of central memory CD4+ T cells from blood. The receptor set was obtained from a man aged 25 to 45 with type 1 diabetes.

This chain connects TRBV4-2 to TRBJ2-6; D remains ambiguous. V gave up 3 bases and J gave up 4 bases, with 13 bases separating them. Looked up from germline, CDR1 is LGHNA and CDR2 is YNFKEQ. The CDR3 loop spans 16 amino acids. CDR3 bases: TGTGCCAGCAGCCATGGGCTGGGTGTGGGGGCCAACGTCCTGACTTTC. It translates to CASSHGLGVGANVLTF.

This clone came up a few times. This rearrangement joins TRBV11-2 to TRBJ2-5; D might be TRBD1 or TRBD2, each matching 5 bases. Germline CDR1 is SGHAT and CDR2 is FQNNGV. V gave up 8 bases and J gave up 7 bases, with 20 bases separating them. There are 14 residues in the CDR3. CDR3 in amino acids: CASHAGWGSGTQYF. The CDR3 nucleotides read TGTGCCAGCCATGCCGGATGGGGGTCAGGGACCCAGTACTTC. The variable domain in full, with the rest retrieved from reference TRBV11-2 and TRBJ2-5, is EAGVAQSPRYKIIEKRQSVAFWCNPISGHATLYWYQQILGQGPKLLIQFQNNGVVDDSQLPKDRFSAERLKGVDSTLKIQPAKLEDSAVYLCASHAGWGSGTQYFGPGTRLLVL.

The rearrangement links TRBV5-1 to TRBJ2-3; the match to TRBD1 covers 8 bases. Trimming at V came to 2 bases and at J to 4 bases, leaving 3 bases not matched to a gene. There are 14 residues in the CDR3. Per the germline V gene, CDR1 is SGHRS and CDR2 is YFSETQ. Written as DNA, the CDR3 is TGCGCCAGCAGCTTAACAGGGGGGCCAGATACGCAGTATTTT. Protein sequence: CASSLTGGPDTQYF.

This clone was picked up many times. V and J are TRBV10-3 and TRBJ2-6; 7 nucleotides match TRBD1. The V and J ends lost 4 bases and 0 bases, in that order; junction bases with no gene match: 3. Germline CDR1 ENHRY, CDR2 SYGVKD. CDR3 length: 16 amino acids. The CDR3 loop reads CAISGGQSSGANVLTF. DNA for the CDR3: TGTGCCATCAGTGGGGGACAGAGCTCTGGGGCCAACGTCCTGACTTTC.

This clone was seen more than once but under ten times. The chain employs TRBV2 and TRBJ2-2; possible D gene TRBD2, 5 bases. Germline V gives CDR1 SNHLY, CDR2 FYNNEI. The CDR3 is 17 amino acids. The germline V and J ends were trimmed by 5 bases and 5 bases, with 21 bases remaining between them. The CDR3 sequence is CASSPPAGGGSTGELFF. In DNA, the CDR3 is TGTGCCAGCAGTCCCCCGGCAGGAGGCGGTAGTACCGGGGAGCTGTTTTTT.

This clone was detected only a few times. This chain uses TRBV9 with TRBJ1-1, with TRBD1 as a possible D gene (5 bases). Germline V gene data show CDR1 as SGDLS and CDR2 as YYNGEE. CDR3 size: 14 residues. V was trimmed by 4 bases and J by 4 bases, leaving 14 bases between them. CDR3 nucleotides: TGTGCCAGCAGCCGAGACAGATTCTCCACTGAAGCTTTCTTT. It encodes CASSRDRFSTEAFF.

A note on this clone: Other DNA sequences in the same sample also yield this CDR3. V usage is TRBV28 and J usage is TRBJ2-7, with no clear D. Germline V gene lookup returns CDR1 MDHEN and CDR2 SYDVKM. The CDR3 runs to 12 residues. Between the trimmed V and J ends, which lost 3 bases and 0 bases, there was a span of 3 bases. The CDR3 DNA follows: TGTGCCAGCAGTTTCGGCTCCTACGAGCAGTACTTC. Its translation is CASSFGSYEQYF. The whole variable domain, filled in from reference TRBV28 and TRBJ2-7, reads DVKVTQSSRYLVKRTGEKVFLECVQDMDHENMFWYRQDPGLGLRLIYFSYDVKMKEKGDIPEGYSVSREKKERFSLILESASTNQTSMYLCASSFGSYEQYFGPGTRLTVT.

This clone has more than one count but fewer than ten. This chain connects TRBV7-3 to TRBJ1-1, with 8 positions matching TRBD1. From germline, CDR1 is SGHTA and CDR2 FQGTGA. The CDR3 is 13 amino acids. Unmatched junction bases numbered 8, after V lost 9 bases and J lost 5 bases. In DNA form, the CDR3 reads TGTGCCAGTGGACAGGGCATGAGGACTGAAGCTTTCTTT. Protein product: CASGQGMRTEAFF.

This clone was counted a few times. The chain carries TRBV10-3 and TRBJ1-5; 7 nucleotides match TRBD1. V dropped 10 bases and J dropped 1; count of bases not matched to a gene: 16. This CDR3 is 17 amino acids long. CDR1 and CDR2 (germline): ENHRY, SYGVKD. The CDR3 DNA reads as TGTGCCAGCAGCCGCTCCCGAACAGGGGTGAGCAATCAGCCCCAGCATTTT. The encoded protein is CASSRSRTGVSNQPQHF.

The V call is TRBV27, the J call TRBJ2-1; TRBD2 agrees at 7 bases. Germline V lookup: CDR1 MNHEY, CDR2 SMNVEV (reference sequence). The V segment lost 3 bases and the J segment 8 bases; nucleotides outside the gene matches: 4. The CDR3 sequence is 13 residues long. CDR3 in DNA: TGTGCCAGCAGTTTGAGGGAGGGCGATGAGCAGTTCTTC. It encodes CASSLREGDEQFF.

This clone was detected only a few times. The chain uses TRBV19 and TRBJ2-1; 7 nucleotides align to TRBD2. The V gene end was trimmed by 3 bases and the J gene end by 6 bases; junction bases not matched to a gene: 11. Germline V gene data show CDR1 as LNHDA and CDR2 as SQIVND (reference sequence). The CDR3 loop spans 16 amino acids. The CDR3 loop reads CASSMSGGSKSNEQFF. Here the CDR3 DNA reads TGTGCCAGTAGTATGTCCGGCGGGAGCAAGAGCAATGAGCAGTTCTTC.

The chain carries TRBV7-2 and TRBJ2-1; a possible D gene is TRBD2 (6 bases). The CDR3 loop spans 15 amino acids. V was pared by 5 bases and J by 2 bases, with 13 bases between. CDR1 is SGHTA and CDR2 is FQGNSA in the germline V gene. DNA for the CDR3: TGTGCCAGCAGCCAAGAATGGACTACCTACAATGAGCAGTTCTTC. This codes for CASSQEWTTYNEQFF.

This clone was observed many times. The chain employs TRBV18 and TRBJ2-2; TRBD2 matches at 7 bases. The germline gives CDR1 KGHSH, CDR2 LQKENI. The CDR3 consists of 16 residues. J was trimmed by 2 bases and V by 4 bases; bases with no gene match: 7. In nucleotides, the CDR3 is TGTGCCAGCTCACGTTCTAGCGGACCAAACACCGGGGAGCTGTTTTTT. Translating it yields CASSRSSGPNTGELFF.

On this clone itself: Just one base apart from a much larger clone, this may be a read error. This chain connects TRBV27 to TRBJ2-6; D possibly corresponds to TRBD2 (6 bases). Germline V gene data show CDR1 as MNHEY and CDR2 as SMNVEV (reference sequence). V lost 1 base, J lost 2 bases, and 6 bases lay in between. The CDR3 consists of 15 residues. CDR3 DNA: TGTGCCAGCAGTTTATGGGGGGCTGGGGCCAACGTCCTGACTTTC. Translated, it gives CASSLWGAGANVLTF.

This clone has a handful of counts. The chain is built from TRBV7-9 and TRBJ1-5, with D perhaps matching TRBD1 (6 bases). Germline V CDR1 and CDR2: SEHNR, FQNEAQ (reference sequence). This CDR3 has 14 residues. Trimming cost V 5 bases and J 7 bases, with 15 bases left between them. The CDR3 bases are TGTGCCAGCAGCACGGACAGAGGAAGGCAGCCCCAGCATTTT. Translating it yields CASSTDRGRQPQHF. The full variable domain, in which reference TRBV7-9 and TRBJ1-5 provide the parts outside the CDR3, is DTGVSQNPRHKITKRGQNVTFRCDPISEHNRLYWYRQTLGQGPEFLTYFQNEAQLEKSRLLSDRFSAERPKGSFSTLEIQRTEQGDSAMYLCASSTDRGRQPQHFGDGTRLSIL.

CDR3 in amino acids: CASSVGSVTSTDTQYF. The DNA for the CDR3 is TGTGCCAGCAGCGTAGGAAGCGTAACTAGCACAGATACGCAGTATTTT. The V call is TRBV9, the J call TRBJ2-3; no reliable D call. CDR1 and CDR2 from the germline V gene are SGDLS and YYNGEE. This CDR3 is built from 16 residues. The V end was cut by 0 bases, the J end by 0 bases, with 11 bases between.

V and J are TRBV5-6 and TRBJ1-2; D perhaps matches TRBD1 (6 bases). Germline CDR1 reads SGHDT; CDR2 reads YYEEEE. The CDR3 has 13 residues. V gave up 0 bases and J gave up 9 bases, with 12 bases separating them. The CDR3 protein is CASSLDRVNRYTF. The CDR3 nucleotides are TGTGCCAGCAGCTTGGACAGGGTCAACCGCTACACCTTC.

V is TRBV5-4 and J is TRBJ1-1; tentative D call: TRBD1 (6 bases). V lost 4 bases and J 11 bases, leaving 21 bases between the germline ends. CDR3 length: 14 residues. Germline V gene lookup returns CDR1 SGHNT and CDR2 YYREEE (reference sequence). CDR3 in DNA: TGTGCCAGCAGCCACCACCCCCAGGGGAGCAAGGCTTTCTTT. Its translation is CASSHHPQGSKAFF.

This clone was found many times. The chain links TRBV5-8 to TRBJ2-2, with 9 bases lining up with TRBD1. The CDR3 contains 15 residues. Per the germline V gene, CDR1 is SGHTS and CDR2 is YDEGEE. V lost 7 bases, J lost 1 base, and 5 bases stayed unmatched. CDR3 residues: CASGRGQGNTGELFF. The CDR3, as DNA: TGTGCCAGCGGTCGGGGACAGGGGAACACCGGGGAGCTGTTTTTT.

V is TRBV27 and J is TRBJ2-3; TRBD2 matches at 14 bases. This CDR3 has 18 amino acids. The V segment lost 4 bases and the J segment 6 bases; nucleotides outside the gene matches: 12. CDR1 is MNHEY, CDR2 SMNVEV, per germline (reference sequence). CDR3 in amino acids: CASSSLSGLAGGRDTQYF. The CDR3 nucleotides are TGTGCCAGCAGTTCCCTATCCGGACTAGCGGGAGGCCGGGATACGCAGTATTTT.

This clone was recorded only once. The genes are TRBV6-4 and TRBJ2-7, with 8 bases matching TRBD2. CDR1 and CDR2 (germline): MRHNA, SNTAGT. The CDR3 runs to 14 residues. V dropped 0 bases and J dropped 7; count of bases not matched to a gene: 5. The CDR3 region has the DNA TGTGCCAGCAGTGACTCAATCCGGGAGGGAGAGCAGTACTTC. Translated, it gives CASSDSIREGEQYF.

The chain is built from TRBV9 and TRBJ1-4; D gene uncertain. The V gene's germline CDR1 is SGDLS and CDR2 YYNGEE. V was clipped by 0 bases and J by 6 bases, with 9 bases between them. CDR3 size: 14 residues. In DNA, the CDR3 is TGTGCCAGCAGCGTAGGTGGGGTGGATGAAAAACTGTTTTTT. This encodes CASSVGGVDEKLFF. The full variable domain, its missing parts supplied by reference TRBV9 and TRBJ1-4, is DSGVTQTPKHLITATGQRVTLRCSPRSGDLSVYWYQQSLDQGLQFLIQYYNGEERAKGNILERFSAQQFPDLHSELNLSSLELGDSALYFCASSVGGVDEKLFFGSGTQLSVL.

The chain carries TRBV27 and TRBJ1-5, with a weak D call TRBD1 (6 bases). Per the germline V gene, CDR1 is MNHEY and CDR2 is SMNVEV (reference sequence). Between the trimmed V and J ends, which lost 6 bases and 2 bases, there was a span of 17 bases. CDR3 size: 16 residues. CDR3 sequence (DNA): TGTGCCAGCAGCCCCGGGGGGGCAGCTGGCAATCAGCCCCAGCATTTT. It encodes CASSPGGAAGNQPQHF.

This clone appeared a few times. The rearrangement uses TRBV5-4 and TRBJ2-1, with 10 bases fitting TRBD1. The CDR3 length is 15 residues. Germline CDR1 reads SGHNT; CDR2 reads YYREEE (reference sequence). V lost 2 bases and J lost 8; bases outside the gene matches: 7. CDR3 sequence (DNA): TGTGCCAGCAGCTTAGTGGGGACAGGGGCCCATGAGCAGTTCTTC. Amino acids: CASSLVGTGAHEQFF. Full variable domain (missing parts from reference TRBV5-4 and TRBJ2-1): ETGVTQSPTHLIKTRGQQVTLRCSSQSGHNTVSWYQQALGQGPQFIFQYYREEENGRGNFPPRFSGLQFPNYSSELNVNALELDDSALYLCASSLVGTGAHEQFFGPGTRLTVL.

The table lists this clone with a few counts. This chain joins TRBV6-1 and TRBJ1-1, with D possibly being TRBD1 (6 bases). Germline values: CDR1 MNHNS, CDR2 SASEGT. V was clipped by 6 bases and J by 10 bases, with 12 bases between them. The length of the CDR3 is 11 residues. This CDR3 reads CASRSTGGAFF. CDR3 DNA sequence: TGTGCCAGCAGGTCGACAGGCGGAGCTTTCTTT.